These T cell receptor beta chains were read from a single sample in a study of control samples from healthy donors and cancer patients. Measured with immunoSEQ multiplex PCR; TCRdb has only the in-frame clones, and not every one. The sample consists of approximately 80,000 clones, 70% to 90% of them appearing once. The specimen sequenced was blood. The source of these receptors is a woman in her forties or fifties in good health. Both conserved end residues are part of each CDR3. D genes are given only for firm matches. Size tells how often a clone was seen (once, few, many) or the class of an expanded clone, and some rows leave it out.

v_call	j_call	d_call	clone_size	cdr3_aa	cdr3_nt
TRBV21-1	TRBJ2-2	NA	NA	CASSMICGTDPVTGELFF	TGTGCCAGCAGCATGATTTGTGGGACCGACCCCGTCACCGGGGAGCTGTTTTTT
TRBV18	TRBJ1-2	NA	NA	CASSSAPGYGYTF	TGTGCCAGCTCATCCGCCCCAGGGTATGGCTACACCTTC
TRBV18	TRBJ1-5	TRBD1	NA	CASSLTGGGNQPQHF	TGTGCCAGCTCACTGACAGGGGGTGGCAATCAGCCCCAGCATTTT
TRBV3-1/TRBV3-2	TRBJ1-3	TRBD1	NA	CASSNRGLGHTIYF	TGTGCCAGCAGTAACAGGGGGCTCGGGCACACCATATATTTT
TRBV5-6	TRBJ2-7	TRBD1	NA	CASSLAFQGANEQYF	TGTGCCAGCAGCTTGGCCTTCCAGGGGGCTAACGAGCAGTACTTC
TRBV10-1	TRBJ2-3	NA	once	CASSEGAGTDTQYF	TGCGCCAGCAGTGAGGGTGCGGGAACAGATACGCAGTATTTT
TRBV3-1/TRBV3-2	TRBJ2-7	NA	NA	CASSQDRGTPSYEQYF	TGTGCCAGCAGCCAAGATAGGGGGACTCCTAGCTACGAGCAGTACTTC
TRBV7-2	TRBJ2-1	TRBD1	NA	CASSFLGGRGNEQFF	TGTGCCAGCAGCTTCCTAGGGGGCCGAGGCAATGAGCAGTTCTTC
TRBV2	TRBJ1-2	NA	NA	CASSDLDRLNYGYTF	TGTGCCAGCAGTGATCTAGACAGACTTAACTATGGCTACACCTTC
TRBV7-9	TRBJ1-2	NA	NA	CASSLEYGYTF	TGTGCCAGCAGCTTAGAATATGGCTACACCTTC
TRBV10-2	TRBJ2-7	NA	NA	CAAGASGYEQYF	TGCGCCGCCGGGGCATCCGGCTACGAGCAGTACTTC
TRBV15	TRBJ1-3	NA	NA	CATSRDRIGNTIYF	TGTGCCACCAGCAGAGATCGAATAGGAAACACCATATATTTT
TRBV18	TRBJ1-2	NA	NA	CASSPDREANYGYTF	TGTGCCAGCTCACCCGACAGAGAAGCTAACTATGGCTACACCTTC
TRBV15	TRBJ1-4	TRBD1	few	CATSRGQGGEKLFF	TGTGCCACCAGCCGGGGACAGGGGGGCGAAAAACTGTTTTTT
TRBV19	TRBJ1-6	NA	NA	CASNEQDNSPLHF	TGTGCCAGTAACGAACAGGATAACTCACCCCTCCACTTT
TRBV7-7	TRBJ2-1	NA	NA	CASSGGTRNEQFF	TGTGCCAGCAGCGGGGGAACTCGCAATGAGCAGTTCTTC
TRBV2	TRBJ1-1	TRBD1	NA	CASKGTGMNTEAFF	TGTGCCAGCAAAGGGACAGGGATGAACACTGAAGCTTTCTTT
TRBV4-1	TRBJ2-1	TRBD1	NA	CASSHETRGQEQFF	TGCGCCAGCAGCCACGAGACAAGGGGGCAGGAGCAGTTCTTC
TRBV27	TRBJ2-2	NA	few	CASRQRGLFGELFF	TGTGCCAGCAGACAAAGGGGTCTATTTGGGGAGCTGTTTTTT
TRBV19	TRBJ2-7	NA	NA	CASSISQGKFEQYF	TGTGCCAGTAGTATCTCCCAGGGTAAATTCGAGCAGTACTTC
TRBV6-6	TRBJ2-3	TRBD1	NA	CASSPMGQGGTDTQYF	TGTGCCAGCAGCCCAATGGGACAGGGGGGCACAGATACGCAGTATTTT
TRBV20-1	TRBJ1-1	NA	NA	CSARDIRVAFF	TGCAGTGCTAGAGATATAAGGGTAGCTTTCTTT
TRBV6-2/TRBV6-3	TRBJ1-1	NA	NA	CASSYNYMLGGGGDTEAFF	TGTGCCAGCAGTTATAACTATATGCTCGGGGGCGGTGGGGACACTGAAGCTTTCTTT
TRBV2	TRBJ2-5	TRBD1	NA	CASSESLGGEETQYF	TGTGCCAGCAGTGAAAGCTTAGGGGGCGAAGAGACCCAGTACTTC
TRBV6-5	TRBJ1-1	NA	NA	CASSYTGVTEAFF	TGTGCCAGCAGTTATACAGGCGTCACTGAAGCTTTCTTT
TRBV3-1/TRBV3-2	TRBJ2-3	TRBD2	NA	CATEKAGADTDTQYF	TGTGCCACCGAGAAAGCGGGGGCGGACACAGATACGCAGTATTTT
TRBV9	TRBJ2-3	TRBD2	NA	CASSLTSGGPSGTDTQYF	TGTGCCAGCAGTCTGACTAGCGGGGGGCCATCCGGCACAGATACGCAGTATTTT
TRBV7-8	TRBJ1-6	TRBD1	NA	CASSPPGQGSSPLHF	TGTGCCAGCAGCCCGCCGGGACAGGGTTCTTCACCCCTCCACTTT
TRBV5-6	TRBJ1-1	NA	NA	CASSLMGDQNTEAFF	TGTGCCAGCAGTTTGATGGGGGACCAGAACACTGAAGCTTTCTTT
TRBV12-3/TRBV12-4	TRBJ2-7	NA	NA	CASRVQGSYEQYF	TGTGCCAGCAGGGTACAGGGTTCCTACGAGCAGTACTTC
TRBV3-1/TRBV3-2	TRBJ2-2	NA	NA	CASSQRSYTGELFF	TGTGCCAGCAGCCAACGGTCTTACACCGGGGAGCTGTTTTTT
TRBV9	TRBJ2-7	NA	NA	CASSVGSGNNEQYF	TGTGCCAGCAGCGTAGGATCAGGGAACAACGAGCAGTACTTC
TRBV11-3	TRBJ2-1	NA	NA	CASSYRGGEQFF	TGTGCCAGCAGCTACCGGGGTGGTGAGCAGTTCTTC
TRBV5-5	TRBJ1-2	NA	NA	CASSLASQASYYGYTF	TGTGCCAGCAGCTTGGCCTCACAGGCCTCGTACTATGGCTACACCTTC
TRBV13	TRBJ2-1	NA	NA	CASSFGPPPYNEQFF	TGTGCCAGCAGCTTTGGTCCGCCGCCCTACAATGAGCAGTTCTTC
TRBV2	TRBJ2-5	TRBD1	NA	CASSPWGQGAGETQYF	TGTGCCAGCAGCCCCTGGGGACAGGGGGCGGGAGAGACCCAGTACTTC